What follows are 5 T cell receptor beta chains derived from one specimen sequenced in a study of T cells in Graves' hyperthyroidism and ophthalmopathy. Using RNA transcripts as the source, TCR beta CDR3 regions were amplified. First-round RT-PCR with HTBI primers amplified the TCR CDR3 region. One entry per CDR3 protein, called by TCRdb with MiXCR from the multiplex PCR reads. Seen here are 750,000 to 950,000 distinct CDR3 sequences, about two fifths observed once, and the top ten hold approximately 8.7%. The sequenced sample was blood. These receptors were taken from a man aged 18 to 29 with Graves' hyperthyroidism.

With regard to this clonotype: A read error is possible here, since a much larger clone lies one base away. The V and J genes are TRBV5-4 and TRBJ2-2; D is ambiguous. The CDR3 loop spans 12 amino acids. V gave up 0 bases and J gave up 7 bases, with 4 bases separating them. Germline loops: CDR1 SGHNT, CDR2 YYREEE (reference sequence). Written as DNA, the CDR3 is TGTGCCAGCAGCTTGGTTAACGGGGAGCTGTTTTTT. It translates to CASSLVNGELFF.

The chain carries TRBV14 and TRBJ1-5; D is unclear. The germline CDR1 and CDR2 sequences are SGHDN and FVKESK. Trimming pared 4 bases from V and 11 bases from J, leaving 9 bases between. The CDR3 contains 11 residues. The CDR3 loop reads CASSPHTTQHF. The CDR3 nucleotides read TGTGCCAGCAGCCCCCACACGACCCAGCATTTT.

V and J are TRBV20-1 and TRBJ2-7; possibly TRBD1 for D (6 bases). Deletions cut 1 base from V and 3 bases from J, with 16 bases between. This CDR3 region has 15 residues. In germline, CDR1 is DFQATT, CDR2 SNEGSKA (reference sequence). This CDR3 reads CSARGLRTESYEQYF. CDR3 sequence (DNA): TGCAGTGCTAGAGGGCTTAGGACAGAAAGCTACGAGCAGTACTTC.

The CDR3 DNA sequence: TGTGCCAGCAGCCAAGATTGGTCGGGGCAGGGAGGAAACACTGAAGCTTTCTTT. It yields the protein CASSQDWSGQGGNTEAFF. The chain carries TRBV14 and TRBJ1-1; a weak D match, TRBD1 (5 bases). V lost 0 bases, J lost 2 bases, and 19 bases lay in between. In germline, CDR1 is SGHDN, CDR2 FVKESK. There are 18 residues in the CDR3.

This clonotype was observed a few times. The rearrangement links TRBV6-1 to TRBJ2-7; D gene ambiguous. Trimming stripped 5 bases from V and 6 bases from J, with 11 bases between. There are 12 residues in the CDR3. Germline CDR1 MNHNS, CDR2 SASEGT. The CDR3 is CASSPMVAEQYF. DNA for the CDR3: TGTGCCAGCAGTCCTATGGTCGCCGAGCAGTACTTC.